Below, 24 T cell receptor beta chains from the same sample are listed, as sequenced in a study of blood T cells in healthy people across ages. A second PCR, run for about 7 to 11 cycles, used a sample-barcoded 5' primer plus a J-beta primer mix. MiXCR, applied by TCRdb to the 5' RACE reads, yields one record per CDR3 protein. The sample includes about 1.4 million distinct CDR3 sequences, almost 60% seen only once; the top ten take over 5%. What was sequenced was blood. These TCRs come from a man between 18 and 35 years old in good health.

The chain couples TRBV2 to TRBJ2-6; D is undetermined. Germline CDR1 reads SNHLY; CDR2 reads FYNNEI. The CDR3 consists of 17 residues. V dropped 2 bases and J dropped 4 bases, with 15 bases sitting between them. The CDR3 DNA reads TGTGCCAGCAGTGAACGAACATCGACGGCCGGGGCCAACGTCCTGACTTTC. Its translation is CASSERTSTAGANVLTF.

V usage is TRBV29-1 and J usage is TRBJ2-2, with D maybe TRBD2 (6 bases). With 0 bases removed from V and 7 bases from J, the gap between germline ends came to 15 bases. Germline assignment: CDR1 SQVTM and CDR2 ANQGSEA. The CDR3 spans 15 residues. Here the CDR3 reads CSVEENGGDHGELFF. The CDR3 DNA reads TGCAGCGTTGAAGAGAATGGAGGGGACCACGGGGAGCTGTTTTTT.

This clonotype was observed a handful of times. The chain's CDR3 is CATSRVRATYNEQFF. CDR3 sequence (DNA): TGTGCCACCAGCAGAGTCAGGGCCACCTACAATGAGCAGTTCTTC. The chain couples TRBV15 to TRBJ2-1, with a tentative D call TRBD1 (5 bases). Germline-derived CDR1 and CDR2 are LNHNV and YYDKDF (reference sequence). The germline V and J ends were trimmed by 1 base and 2 bases, with 9 bases remaining between them. The CDR3 spans 15 residues.

This sequence joins TRBV12-3 or TRBV12-4 and TRBJ2-1, with 9 positions matching TRBD2. The CDR3 extends over 16 amino acids. Trimming removed 1 base from V and 5 bases from J; junction bases left unmatched: 6. The CDR3, as DNA: TGTGCCAGCAGTTTAGGGCGGGAGGGAGATAACAATGAGCAGTTCTTC. Its translation: CASSLGREGDNNEQFF.

The chain joins TRBV7-2 to TRBJ1-4; D remains unclear. V lost 2 bases and J lost 7, with 11 bases in between. CDR1 SGHTA and CDR2 FQGNSA come from the germline V gene. The CDR3 is 14 residues long. CDR3: CASSLRFNGEKLFF. The CDR3 DNA follows: TGTGCCAGCAGCTTAAGATTCAATGGTGAAAAACTGTTTTTT.

The rearrangement links TRBV6-6 to TRBJ1-2, with a weak D call TRBD1 (6 bases). Germline loops: CDR1 MNHNY, CDR2 SVGAGI (reference sequence). V was shortened by 2 bases and J by 5 bases, with 18 bases between the two germline ends. The CDR3 totals 16 residues. The CDR3 DNA follows: TGTGCCAGCAGTTACGGGGGGGCAGACGTGGGATATGGCTACACCTTC. It translates to CASSYGGADVGYGYTF.

This clonotype showed up just once. This chain connects TRBV6-2 or TRBV6-3 to TRBJ1-5; D is unresolved. The CDR3 consists of 15 residues. CDR1 and CDR2 (germline): MNHEY, SVGEGT. V was clipped by 7 bases and J by 0 bases, with 13 bases between them. CDR3 region: CASTKDARSNQPQHF. The CDR3 DNA is TGTGCCAGCACTAAGGACGCCCGTAGCAATCAGCCCCAGCATTTT.

This clonotype appeared many times. The CDR3 nucleotides read TGCGCCAGCAGCCCGGACAGGAACGTCTATGGCTACACCTTC. Translated: CASSPDRNVYGYTF. The chain links TRBV4-3 to TRBJ1-2; 7 bases line up with TRBD1. V lost 4 bases to trimming and J lost 4 bases; unmatched junction nucleotides: 6. The CDR3 has 14 residues. Germline CDR1 LGHNA, CDR2 YSLEER.

This clonotype was detected a few times. The chain combines TRBV4-1 with TRBJ2-6; 11 nucleotides line up with TRBD1. This CDR3 has 18 residues. V dropped 8 bases and J dropped 1; count of bases not matched to a gene: 10. Germline CDR1 and CDR2: MGHRA and YSYEKL. The CDR3 DNA follows: TGCGCCAGCGAAATGGACAGGGGGCGCCTATCTGGGGCCAACGTCCTGACTTTC. Residues: CASEMDRGRLSGANVLTF.

The chain couples TRBV3-1 to TRBJ2-3; D is possibly TRBD1 (5 bases). This CDR3 has 17 amino acids. Germline V gene sequence: CDR1 LGHDT, CDR2 YNNKEL (reference sequence). Trimming removed 2 bases at V and 2 bases at J, with 17 bases between. CDR3 sequence: CASSQQQVRAYTDTQYF. DNA of the CDR3: TGTGCCAGCAGCCAACAACAGGTTAGGGCCTACACAGATACGCAGTATTTT.

This clonotype has a handful of counts. This chain joins TRBV3-1 and TRBJ2-3; D is unresolved. Germline-derived CDR1 and CDR2 are LGHDT and YNNKEL (reference sequence). V was pared by 1 base and J by 4 bases, with 9 bases between. CDR3 length: 14 residues. This CDR3 is CASSQVLGPDTQYF. CDR3 nucleotides: TGTGCCAGCAGCCAAGTTCTAGGTCCAGATACGCAGTATTTT.

V is TRBV4-2 and J is TRBJ2-4; 8 bases align to TRBD1. The trim removed 2 bases at V and 0 bases at J, leaving 15 bases unmatched. Germline V gene data show CDR1 as LGHNA and CDR2 as YNFKEQ. CDR3 length: 20 residues. CDR3 nucleotide sequence: TGTGCCAGCAGCCAATTTGCGAACTCCCGGGACAGGCGAGCCAAAAACATTCAGTACTTC. Translated, it gives CASSQFANSRDRRAKNIQYF.

The rearrangement uses TRBV7-2 and TRBJ2-1; 7 bases match TRBD1. Germline V gene data show CDR1 as SGHTA and CDR2 as FQGNSA. The CDR3 contains 15 residues. The V segment lost 5 bases and the J segment 6 bases; nucleotides outside the gene matches: 10. The CDR3 loop is CASSPDRALFNEQFF. The DNA of the CDR3 is TGTGCCAGCAGCCCAGACAGGGCCCTCTTCAATGAGCAGTTCTTC.

In this sample, this clonotype turned up a few times. J is TRBJ2-1 and V is TRBV10-3; possibly TRBD1 for D (7 bases). Germline-derived CDR1 and CDR2 are ENHRY and SYGVKD. The CDR3 consists of 17 residues. V was cut by 2 bases and J by 2 bases, with 16 bases left in between. The CDR3 loop is CAISELRGVEAYNEQFF. The CDR3 DNA sequence: TGTGCCATCAGTGAGCTCAGGGGGGTCGAGGCCTACAATGAGCAGTTCTTC.

The chain recombines TRBV11-3 with TRBJ2-3; D gene ambiguous. The CDR3 sequence is 15 residues long. Germline V gives CDR1 SGHNT, CDR2 YENEEA. Trimming removed 3 bases from V and 2 bases from J, with 12 bases in between. The CDR3 spells CASSFGSRYTDTQYF. CDR3 nucleotides: TGTGCCAGCAGCTTCGGTTCCCGCTACACAGATACGCAGTATTTT.

This clonotype was observed a handful of times. As DNA, the CDR3 is TGCGCCAGCAGCCAAGTTCCGGGACAGATCTACGAGCAGTACTTC. Translated, it gives CASSQVPGQIYEQYF. The genes are TRBV4-1 and TRBJ2-7; TRBD1 matches at 7 bases. Unmatched junction bases numbered 6, after V lost 1 base and J lost 3 bases. Germline V gene lookup returns CDR1 MGHRA and CDR2 YSYEKL. The CDR3 is made up of 15 amino acids.

The chain has TRBV6-5 and TRBJ2-5, with TRBD2 matching over 11 bases. The CDR3 totals 18 residues. In germline, CDR1 is MNHEY, CDR2 SVGAGI. J lost 1 base, V lost 0 bases, and 7 bases had no gene match. This CDR3 is CASSYSVSGTSGQETQYF. CDR3 bases: TGTGCCAGCAGTTACTCGGTCAGCGGGACTAGCGGCCAAGAGACCCAGTACTTC.

This clonotype was counted between two and nine times. This chain joins TRBV4-3 and TRBJ1-6; D perhaps matches TRBD1 (5 bases). Germline V lookup: CDR1 LGHNA, CDR2 YSLEER. CDR3 length equals 14 residues. The germline V and J ends were trimmed by 6 bases and 6 bases, with 12 bases remaining between them. The CDR3 sequence: CASSWAGTNSPLHF. The CDR3 region has the DNA TGCGCCAGCAGTTGGGCAGGGACTAATTCACCCCTCCACTTT.

The CDR3, as DNA: TGTGCCAACACAGGATGGAAGCGGGGGGGCCCCGAGCAGTACTTC. This sequence encodes CANTGWKRGGPEQYF. The chain employs TRBV27 and TRBJ2-7; TRBD2 aligns across 10 bases. V gave up 10 bases and J gave up 6 bases; unmatched junction bases: 15. Germline CDR1 is MNHEY and CDR2 is SMNVEV (reference sequence). There are 15 residues in the CDR3.

The chain is built from TRBV6-5 and TRBJ2-2; D may be TRBD2 (5 bases). The CDR3 is 15 residues long. The V gene's germline CDR1 is MNHEY and CDR2 SVGAGI. The V gene lost 6 bases and the J gene lost 1 base, with 12 bases spanning the gap. The CDR3 sequence is CASRRERGNTGELFF. The CDR3 DNA sequence: TGTGCCAGCAGACGCGAACGGGGGAACACCGGGGAGCTGTTTTTT.

V and J are TRBV7-2 and TRBJ2-1, with a tentative D call TRBD1 (5 bases). The CDR3 is 12 amino acids. The germline V and J ends were trimmed by 4 bases and 8 bases, with 9 bases remaining between them. Germline CDR1 reads SGHTA; CDR2 reads FQGNSA. CDR3 coding DNA: TGTGCCAGCAGCTACCAGGGCCATGAGCAGTTCTTC. This codes for CASSYQGHEQFF.

The J gene is TRBJ2-7, the V gene TRBV2; TRBD2 aligns across 10 bases. This CDR3 comprises 16 residues. Germline CDR1 SNHLY, CDR2 FYNNEI. With V trimmed by 6 bases and J by 1 base, 9 bases remained unmatched. CDR3 sequence (DNA): TGTGCCAGCAGACGGACTAGCGGTGACCCTTCCTACGAGCAGTACTTC. It encodes CASRRTSGDPSYEQYF.

The chain joins TRBV5-1 to TRBJ1-5; no firm D call. The length of the CDR3 is 13 residues. V lost 5 bases, J lost 6 bases, and 12 bases lay in between. Germline CDR1 is SGHRS and CDR2 is YFSETQ. The CDR3 nucleotides read TGCGCCAGCAGATACGAGGAGGGTCAGCCCCAGCATTTT. Its protein is CASRYEEGQPQHF.

This chain connects TRBV20-1 to TRBJ1-2; D is unresolved. From germline, CDR1 is DFQATT and CDR2 SNEGSKA (reference sequence). Trimming took 6 bases from V and 0 from J, leaving 11 bases between them. The CDR3 length is 13 residues. In nucleotides, the CDR3 is TGCAGTGCGCCAGTTGACGCTAACTATGGCTACACCTTC. It codes for CSAPVDANYGYTF.